This T cell receptor (beta chain) was documented in a study of human CD8 memory T cell subsets. Broader study findings: Although both stem-like subsets shared clonotypes with effector memory cells, the stem-like memory and precursor exhausted T cell repertoires overlapped only minimally with each other. Chao1 estimates pointed to stem-like memory T cells having more diversity than precursor exhausted T cells did.

The germline V gene encodes CDR1 SGHKS and CDR2 YYEKEE (reference sequence). The CDR3 covers 13 residues. This clonotype is labeled medium-sized based on frequency. Its antigen is currently unknown. UMI-labeled 5' RACE was used, and it produced the TCR beta libraries. Per the original methods: Each TCR beta library held between about 2,800 and 20,000 functional CDR3 beta clonotypes. Following a re-call of the 5' RACE reads, TCRdb has one entry per CDR3 protein and lacks DNA. The V and J calls here are based on TCRdb, not the publication. The record lists about 4,000 distinct CDR3 sequences, of which the ten most abundant hold under 35%. Buffy coats from healthy donors yielded the PBMC.

This receptor was taken from a human donor in good health. The sample consisted of CD8+ T cells from PBMCs. The chain couples TRBV5-5 to TRBJ1-4; TCRdb outputs TRBD1, but without DNA this stays unchecked. CDR3: CASSRAATGDLFF.